The source of this TCR beta chain is a study of blood T cell repertoires in COVID-19. Study as a whole: Both acute and convalescent COVID-19 samples were obtained from the United States, Italy and Spain. Nucleic acid was either cDNA or gDNA, and it came from T cells, B-cell-depleted T cells, or PBMCs.

Germline-derived CDR1 and CDR2 are SGHVS and FQNEAQ. The CDR3 has 17 residues. V shed 5 bases and J 4 bases; nucleotides not matched to a gene: 13. How the authors handled the data: Amplification of reference gene primers was used by the study to estimate nucleated cell counts. TCRdb's copy holds only in-frame clones and misses some; the assay was immunoSEQ multiplex PCR. V and J calls and clone size are those listed in that table; D and trimming were worked out from the DNA. The table includes 65,000 to 95,000 clones, roughly 90% detected once. The receptor comes from a man aged 50 to 60 with active COVID-19. The V and J genes are TRBV7-8 and TRBJ2-2, with 7 positions matching TRBD1. Sequencing input: peripheral blood. In DNA form, the CDR3 reads TGTGCCAGCAGCCCCAACGCAGCAACAGGGGCCACCGGGGAGCTGTTTTTT. Amino acid sequence: CASSPNAATGATGELFF.